This TCR beta chain emerged from a study of T cells in pancreatic ductal adenocarcinoma (dated by TCRdb to about 2017). About the study as a whole: Surgically resected pancreatic ductal adenocarcinoma specimens were analyzed for the quantity, spatial distribution, and characteristics of both suppressive cells and tumor-infiltrating CD8+ T cells, an effort aimed at clarifying the adaptive T-cell response occurring naturally.

The germline ends are 14 bases apart after V is trimmed by 2 bases and J by 3 bases. Taken from cysteine to phenylalanine, the CDR3 has 15 residues. Solely the CDR3 DNA is kept, with 45 bases framed from the first base. The germline V gene provides CDR1 SGHRS and CDR2 YFSETQ. The immunoSEQ hsTCRB kit was used to amplify TCR beta CDR3 regions from genomic DNA. An Illumina HiSeq system was used to carry out high-throughput TRB CDR3 sequencing. Per the original workflow: Sequencing reads were analyzed with the immunoSEQ software, and nonproductive sequences with premature stops or frame-shifts were excluded. Repertoire clonality was computed as one minus Shannon entropy normalized by log2 of the number of unique productive sequences. Not all clones reach the TCRdb copy of this immuneACCESS table, which keeps in-frame sequences only. Checked studies attribute under half of the gap to unresolved V genes and leave the rest unexplained. V, J and clone size reflect that table, while D and trimming were determined from the DNA. The sample profile shows over 85,000 clones; nearly 95% of them were found once. The ten largest clonotypes hold around 3.2% of the sample.

What the authors observed across the whole study: T-cell clonality showed no significant difference between tumor and blood, with a mean clonality of around 0.12 in tumors and about 0.07 in blood. Since most people with pancreatic cancer show up with disease that cannot be operated on, the resected cohort was biased toward the minority who had early-stage disease. Blood samples had more total productive templates and roughly 8-fold more unique clonotypes than tumor samples. Tumor versus blood clonality comparisons may be biased because tumors are enriched in CD45RO+ effector rather than naive T cells, biasing toward lower diversity.

A remark on this clone: Its antigen is still unknown. Base-call qualities are not available, and no considerably larger clone is one nucleotide away.

The selected pancreatic ductal adenocarcinoma patients had received surgery without neoadjuvant therapy. Peripheral blood was collected in heparin tubes, and PBMCs were then isolated from the blood with a histopaque density gradient and cryopreserved in about 9.7% DMSO. Genomic DNA was extracted from six or seven PBMC and 9 flash-frozen tumor specimens using the DNeasy Blood and Tissue Kit with Proteinase K and RNase treatment. The sequence is built from TRBV5-1 and TRBJ1-2; the best D guess is TRBD1, with 6 bases matching. The receptor comes from a human donor with pancreatic ductal adenocarcinoma. Material for sequencing was PBMCs. Read as DNA, the sequence is TGCGCCAGCAGCTTCCGGGCAGGGGCTCACTATGGCTACACCTTC. This translates into CASSFRAGAHYGYTF.